The T cell receptor (beta chain) under discussion was sequenced for a study of tumor-infiltrating lymphocytes in primary liver carcinoma. Whole-study context: Tumors, staged T1-T3 N0M0, spanned about 4 to 11 cm.

TCR beta cDNA was made from 450 to 600 ng total RNA with a constant-region primer. Modified slightly, ARM-PCR produced TCR beta libraries over three nested multiplex PCR rounds. Forward primers for TRBV1-TRBV30 and a C-beta reverse primer served the first two PCR rounds, at roughly 10 cycles each. In TCRdb, the multiplex PCR reads were re-called with MiXCR into one record per CDR3 protein. The data show 35,000 to 50,000 distinct CDR3 sequences, with roughly 74% seen just once and 35% to 45% held by the top ten. From 20-30 mg of unsorted bulk tissue, DNA and RNA were co-extracted together. Patients showed chronic HBV infection and an absence of prior treatment. This CDR3 region has 15 residues. Per the germline V gene, CDR1 is SQVTM and CDR2 is ANQGSEA. About this clonotype: Its ends do not fully match the called genes, so a read error is possible.

This receptor was identified in a woman in her twenties or thirties with primary liver carcinoma and hepatitis B virus infection. Sample: tumor-adjacent normal liver tissue. The gene calls are TRBV29-1 and TRBJ2-5, with a weak D call TRBD2 (5 bases). DNA of the CDR3: TGCAGCGTTGCGTACGGACGGAGGTTCCAAGAGACCCAATACTTC. Amino acid sequence: CSVAYGRRFQETQYF.